The T cell receptor beta chain under discussion was sequenced for a study of blood T cell repertoires in COVID-19. Study-wide context: COVID-19 samples from acute and convalescent phases originated in the United States, Italy and Spain. From T cells, B-cell-depleted T cells, or PBMCs came the material, which was cDNA or gDNA.

The germline CDR1 and CDR2 sequences are LGHDT and YNNKEL (reference sequence). This CDR3 has 14 amino acids. Trimming at V came to 3 bases and at J to 9 bases, leaving 5 bases not matched to a gene. Under the authors' procedure: Reference gene primers were amplified, and this amplification served to estimate nucleated cell counts. TCRdb's copy holds only in-frame clones and misses some; the assay was immunoSEQ multiplex PCR. That table gives V, J and clone size, and the DNA gave D and trimming. The sample lists under 200,000 clones, more than 75% occurring once. The V and J genes are TRBV3-1 (or the pseudogene TRBV3-2) and TRBJ2-5; 12 positions agree with TRBD1. Sequences were obtained from peripheral blood. This TCR derives from a man between 65 and 85 years old with acute or convalescent COVID-19. The DNA for the CDR3 is TGTGCCAGCAGCCAGCCGGGACAGGGGGCGTCCCAGTACTTC. This translates into CASSQPGQGASQYF.